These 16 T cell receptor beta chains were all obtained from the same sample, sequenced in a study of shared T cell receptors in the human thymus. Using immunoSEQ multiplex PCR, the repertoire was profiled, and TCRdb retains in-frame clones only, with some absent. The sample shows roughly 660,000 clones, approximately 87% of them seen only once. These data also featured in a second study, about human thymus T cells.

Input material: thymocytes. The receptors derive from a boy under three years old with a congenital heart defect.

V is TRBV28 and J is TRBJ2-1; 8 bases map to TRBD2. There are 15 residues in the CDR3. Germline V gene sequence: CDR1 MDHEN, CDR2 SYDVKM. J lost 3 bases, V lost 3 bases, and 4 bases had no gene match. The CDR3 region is CASSLGGLDYNEQFF. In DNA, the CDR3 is TGTGCCAGCAGTTTGGGGGGACTAGACTACAATGAGCAGTTCTTC.

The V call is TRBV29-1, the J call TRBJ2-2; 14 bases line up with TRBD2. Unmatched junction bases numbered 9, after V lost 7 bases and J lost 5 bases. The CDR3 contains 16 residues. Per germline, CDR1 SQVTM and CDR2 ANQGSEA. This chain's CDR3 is CSARLAGGPGTGELFF. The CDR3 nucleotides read TGCAGCGCTAGACTAGCGGGAGGGCCGGGGACCGGGGAGCTGTTTTTT.

The CDR3 here is CATEGLAGGEQYF. CDR3 bases: TGTGCCACCGAGGGGCTAGCGGGAGGCGAGCAGTACTTC. The rearrangement uses TRBV6-5 and TRBJ2-7; TRBD2 matches 11 bases. Trimming took 10 bases from V and 6 from J; bases not matched to a gene: 8. In germline, CDR1 is MNHEY, CDR2 SVGAGI. The CDR3 totals 13 residues.

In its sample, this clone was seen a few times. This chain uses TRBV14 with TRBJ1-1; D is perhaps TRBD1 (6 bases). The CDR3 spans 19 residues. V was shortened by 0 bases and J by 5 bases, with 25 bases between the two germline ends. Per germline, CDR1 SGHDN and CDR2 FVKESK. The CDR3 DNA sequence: TGTGCCAGCAGCCAAGATCTGGTGGCGGGGGCCCTCCGCCGGACTGAAGCTTTCTTT. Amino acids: CASSQDLVAGALRRTEAFF.

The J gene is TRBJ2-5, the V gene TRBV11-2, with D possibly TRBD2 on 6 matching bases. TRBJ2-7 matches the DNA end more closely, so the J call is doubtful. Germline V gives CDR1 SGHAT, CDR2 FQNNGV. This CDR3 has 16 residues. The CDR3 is CASSIPGTALAYEQYF. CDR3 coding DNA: TGTGCCAGCAGCATCCCCGGGACTGCGCTCGCCTACGAGCAGTACTTC.

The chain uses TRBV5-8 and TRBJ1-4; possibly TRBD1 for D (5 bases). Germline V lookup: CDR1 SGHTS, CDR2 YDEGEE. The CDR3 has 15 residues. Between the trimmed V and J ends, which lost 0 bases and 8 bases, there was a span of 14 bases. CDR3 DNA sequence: TGTGCCAGCAGCTTGGGAGGCCCGCGGGACGAAAAACTGTTTTTT. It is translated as CASSLGGPRDEKLFF.

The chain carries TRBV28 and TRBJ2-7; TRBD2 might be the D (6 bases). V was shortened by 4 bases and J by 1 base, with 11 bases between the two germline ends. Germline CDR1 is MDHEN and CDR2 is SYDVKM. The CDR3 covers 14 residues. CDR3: CASSSGDGSYEQYF. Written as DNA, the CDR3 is TGTGCCAGCAGTTCGGGGGACGGTTCCTACGAGCAGTACTTC.

CDR3 nucleotides: TGTGCCTGGACGACACTGAACACTGAAGCTTTCTTT. Translating gives CAWTTLNTEAFF. The rearrangement joins TRBV30 to TRBJ1-1; no firm D call. V gave up 4 bases and J gave up 0 bases, with 6 bases separating them. Germline V gene lookup returns CDR1 GTSNPN and CDR2 SVGIG (reference sequence). The CDR3 extends over 12 amino acids.

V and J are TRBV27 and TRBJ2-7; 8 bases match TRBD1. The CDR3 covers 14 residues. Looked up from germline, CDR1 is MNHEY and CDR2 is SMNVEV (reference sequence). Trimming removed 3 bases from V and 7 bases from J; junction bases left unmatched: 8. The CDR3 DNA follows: TGTGCCAGCAGTTTTCCGCTGACAGGGGATGAGCAGTACTTC. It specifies CASSFPLTGDEQYF.

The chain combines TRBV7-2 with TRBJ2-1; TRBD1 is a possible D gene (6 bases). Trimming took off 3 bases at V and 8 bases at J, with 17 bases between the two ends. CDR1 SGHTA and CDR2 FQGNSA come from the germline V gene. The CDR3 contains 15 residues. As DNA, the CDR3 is TGTGCCAGCAGCTTGGACCAGGGGATACTGGATGAGCAGTTCTTC. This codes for CASSLDQGILDEQFF.

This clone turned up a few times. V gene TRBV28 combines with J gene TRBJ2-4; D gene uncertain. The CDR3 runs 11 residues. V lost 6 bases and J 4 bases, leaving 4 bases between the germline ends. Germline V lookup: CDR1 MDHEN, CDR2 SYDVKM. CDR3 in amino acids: CASSEKNIQYF. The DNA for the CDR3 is TGTGCCAGCAGCGAGAAAAACATTCAGTACTTC.

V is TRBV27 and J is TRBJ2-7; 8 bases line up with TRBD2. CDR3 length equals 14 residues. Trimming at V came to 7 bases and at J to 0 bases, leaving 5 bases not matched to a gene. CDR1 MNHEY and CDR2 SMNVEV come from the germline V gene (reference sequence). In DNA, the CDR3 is TGTGCCAGCAAGAGACTAGCGTACTCCTACGAGCAGTACTTC. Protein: CASKRLAYSYEQYF.

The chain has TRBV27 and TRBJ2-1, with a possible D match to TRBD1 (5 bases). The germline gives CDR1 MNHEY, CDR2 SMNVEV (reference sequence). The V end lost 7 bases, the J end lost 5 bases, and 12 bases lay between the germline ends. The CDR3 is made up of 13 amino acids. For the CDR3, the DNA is TGTGCCAGCAACCTGGACACCAACAATGAGCAGTTCTTC. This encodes CASNLDTNNEQFF.

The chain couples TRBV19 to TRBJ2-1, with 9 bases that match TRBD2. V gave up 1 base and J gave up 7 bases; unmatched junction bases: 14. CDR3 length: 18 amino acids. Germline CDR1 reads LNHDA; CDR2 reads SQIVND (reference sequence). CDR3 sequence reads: CASSIVPRLAVRSNEQFF. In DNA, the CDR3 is TGTGCCAGTAGTATAGTACCCCGACTAGCGGTAAGGAGTAATGAGCAGTTCTTC.

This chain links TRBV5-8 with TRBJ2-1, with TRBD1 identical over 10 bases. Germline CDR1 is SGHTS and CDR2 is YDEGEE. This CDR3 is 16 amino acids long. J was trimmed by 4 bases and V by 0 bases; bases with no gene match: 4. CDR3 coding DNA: TGTGCCAGCAGCTTGGCCTGGGGACAGGGGTACAATGAGCAGTTCTTC. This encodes CASSLAWGQGYNEQFF.

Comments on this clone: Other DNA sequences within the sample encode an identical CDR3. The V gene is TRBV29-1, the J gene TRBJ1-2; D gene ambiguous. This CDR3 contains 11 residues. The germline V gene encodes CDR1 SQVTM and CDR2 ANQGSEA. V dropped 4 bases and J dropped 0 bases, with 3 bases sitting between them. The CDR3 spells CSVATNYGYTF. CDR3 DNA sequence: TGCAGCGTTGCTACTAACTATGGCTACACCTTC.